This TCR beta chain was recorded in a study of cytomegalovirus exposure and HLA in healthy donors. Study-wide results and limits: Evidence from a later analysis indicated that most CMV-associated TCR beta chains looked HLA-restricted. Within an earlier analysis, most TCR beta V segments proved productive either about 90% or about 30% of the time.

Those who donated were healthy bone marrow donors. Use of 60 Vbeta and 13 Jbeta primers characterized the PCR. Per the original data handling: About 11 million of 70 million to 80 million unique TCR beta chains were shared, per a later count. The repertoire was sequenced with immunoSEQ multiplex PCR; TCRdb's copy has only in-frame clones and lacks some. V, J and clone size are taken as reported in that table, and D and trimming were inferred from the DNA itself. Of about 180,000 clones in the sample, about 77% were seen once. As to this clone: As yet, its antigen is unknown.

The specimen was PBMCs. The clonotype comes from a man in his sixties in good health and CMV-seronegative.

The CDR3: CASSLTRGGVRETQYF. Written as DNA, the CDR3 is TGTGCCAGCAGCTTGACGCGGGGAGGAGTACGAGAGACCCAGTACTTC. V and J are TRBV5-8 and TRBJ2-5; a weak D match, TRBD2 (6 bases). Trimming left V 1 base short and J 4 bases short, with 17 bases between. The CDR3 spans 16 residues. Germline CDR1 and CDR2: SGHTS and YDEGEE. The full variable domain, completed using reference TRBV5-8 and TRBJ2-5, is EAGVTQSPTHLIKTRGQQATLRCSPISGHTSVYWYQQALGLGLQFLLWYDEGEERNRGNFPPRFSGRQFPNYSSELNVNALELEDSALYLCASSLTRGGVRETQYFGPGTRLLVL.